Below are 5 T cell receptor beta chains sequenced from a single sample in a study of control samples from healthy donors and cancer patients. Using immunoSEQ multiplex PCR, the repertoire was profiled, and TCRdb retains in-frame clones only, with some absent. Among about 410,000 clones listed, approximately 90% were seen once. What was sequenced was PBMCs. Every receptor here comes from a man aged 40-50 years with head and neck cancer.

The V call is TRBV19, the J call TRBJ1-6; no definite D call. This CDR3 comprises 17 residues. Germline CDR1 and CDR2: LNHDA and SQIVND (reference sequence). The V gene lost 1 base and the J gene lost 0 bases, with 10 bases spanning the gap. This chain's CDR3 is CASSIVAGSSYNSPLHF. The CDR3 coding sequence is TGTGCCAGTAGTATAGTAGCGGGAAGCTCCTATAATTCACCCCTCCACTTT.

The CDR3 is CASSIGTGGYGNTIYF. The CDR3, as DNA: TGTGCCAGCAGCATAGGGACAGGGGGTTATGGAAACACCATATATTTT. This chain joins TRBV11-2 and TRBJ1-3; TRBD1 agrees at 11 bases. The CDR3 has 16 amino acids. In germline, CDR1 is SGHAT, CDR2 FQNNGV. Losses at the gene ends were 5 bases for V and 3 bases for J; bases not matched to a gene: 6.

This clone was seen once. The chain joins TRBV27 to TRBJ2-1; 9 bases line up with TRBD2. V was clipped by 7 bases and J by 8 bases; unmatched bases: 9. This CDR3 contains 14 residues. Germline CDR1 is MNHEY and CDR2 is SMNVEV (reference sequence). The CDR3 spells CASKDAGGRDEQFF. The CDR3 DNA sequence: TGTGCCAGCAAGGATGCGGGGGGGAGGGATGAGCAGTTCTTC.

The chain has TRBV2 and TRBJ2-5; maybe TRBD2 (6 bases). Germline V gene data show CDR1 as SNHLY and CDR2 as FYNNEI. V lost 8 bases to trimming and J lost 4 bases, with 14 bases between them. The CDR3 loop spans 13 amino acids. In nucleotides, the CDR3 is TGTGCCAGCCTCCAGGAGGGTTTAGAGACCCAGTACTTC. Protein sequence: CASLQEGLETQYF.

The V gene is TRBV7-9, the J gene TRBJ2-1, with 10 positions matching TRBD2. The CDR3 runs to 17 residues. Germline CDR1 SEHNR, CDR2 FQNEAQ (reference sequence). J lost 9 bases, V lost 4 bases, and 15 bases had no gene match. The CDR3 is CASSSLTAGGMSGEQFF. The CDR3 DNA is TGTGCCAGCAGCTCCCTGACAGCGGGGGGGATGAGTGGTGAGCAGTTCTTC.